The present entry profiles one T cell receptor (beta chain) with its context. Its antigen is as yet unknown. TCRdb reprocessed the 5' RACE reads, with one entry per CDR3 protein and no DNA. The sample has roughly 100,000 distinct CDR3 sequences. Germline V gene data show CDR1 as LGHNA and CDR2 as YSLEER. The CDR3 covers 18 residues. The data stem from a study of monozygotic twins with inflammatory bowel disease. Notes on the study in general: Patients got different immunosuppressive treatments, which may have made their repertoires more variable. Fewer clonotypes were shared with others by IBD patients than by healthy twins, especially with disease activity.

The sequence was collected from a human donor with ulcerative colitis or Crohn's disease, or a healthy co-twin of an affected twin (not recorded which). The sample comprised blood. This sequence joins TRBV4-3 and TRBJ2-7; as DNA is missing, the TRBD1 call by TCRdb cannot be tested. The CDR3 loop reads CASSQDEAGTNLGYEQYF.